This TCR beta chain came from a study of blood T cells in healthy people across ages. Broader study findings: Higher diversity and more naive CD4+ cells were features of long-lived donors, compared to aged donors.

This clonotype appeared a single time. Its antigen is not identified. With a much larger clone just one base away, this may be a read error. It was with a sample-barcoded 5' primer and a J-beta primer mix that a second PCR of roughly 7 to 12 cycles was run. TCRdb independently ran MiXCR on the 5' RACE reads; one entry per CDR3 protein. This table has 1.5 million to 2 million distinct CDR3 sequences, over 25% appearing once. Input material: blood. This clonotype was obtained from a woman aged 25 to 39 in good health.

The chain's CDR3 is CGARTGLTSYEQYF. In DNA, the CDR3 is TGCGGTGCCAGGACTGGCCTAACCTCTTACGAGCAGTACTTC. The V call is TRBV20-1, the J call TRBJ2-7, with a weak D call TRBD2 (5 bases). This CDR3 spans 14 amino acids. CDR1 is DFQATT, CDR2 SNEGSKA, per germline (reference sequence).